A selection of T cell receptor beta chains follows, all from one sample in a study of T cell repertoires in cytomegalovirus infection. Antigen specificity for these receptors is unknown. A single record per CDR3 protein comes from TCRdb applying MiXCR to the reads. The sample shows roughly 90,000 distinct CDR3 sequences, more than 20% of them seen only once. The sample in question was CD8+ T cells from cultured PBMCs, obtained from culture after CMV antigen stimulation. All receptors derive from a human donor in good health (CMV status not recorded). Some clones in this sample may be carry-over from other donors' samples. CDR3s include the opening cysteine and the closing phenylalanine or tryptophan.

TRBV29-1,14,CSVADLRGVGEQYF
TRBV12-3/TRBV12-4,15,CASIPETGPNTEAFF
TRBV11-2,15,CASSARTGGVYEQYF
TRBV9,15,CASSVDQGVIDEQFF
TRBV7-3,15,CASSSARGQHNEQFF
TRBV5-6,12,CASSLWTDEQFF
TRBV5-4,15,CASSFGETRGYEQYF
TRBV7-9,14,CASRYTGEGTEAFF
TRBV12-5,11,CASGTPVEAFF
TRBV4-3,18,CASSPKPRGGGAYNEQFF
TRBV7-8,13,CASSLNGAYEQYF
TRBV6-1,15,CASKSPFQGVGELFF
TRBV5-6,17,CASSLGLGAISSGELFF
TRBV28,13,CASTPGRGMAIYF
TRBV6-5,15,CASRTGGGGFTEAFF
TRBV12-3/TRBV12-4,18,CASRPITRRGEMNTEAFF
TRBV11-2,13,CASGPGGSYEQYF
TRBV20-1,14,CSASLWELKNIQYF
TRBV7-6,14,CASSLGYKNTEAFF